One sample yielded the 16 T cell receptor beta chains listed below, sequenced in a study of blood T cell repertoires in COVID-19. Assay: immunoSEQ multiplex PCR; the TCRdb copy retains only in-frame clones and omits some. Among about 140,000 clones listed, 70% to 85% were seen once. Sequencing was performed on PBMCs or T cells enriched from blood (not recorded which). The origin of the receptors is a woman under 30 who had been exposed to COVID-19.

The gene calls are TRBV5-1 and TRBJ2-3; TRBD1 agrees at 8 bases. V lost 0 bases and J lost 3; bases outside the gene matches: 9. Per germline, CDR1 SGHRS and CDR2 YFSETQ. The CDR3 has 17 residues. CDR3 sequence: CASSLEGFGQGTDTQYF. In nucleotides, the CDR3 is TGCGCCAGCAGCTTGGAAGGGTTCGGACAGGGAACAGATACGCAGTATTTT. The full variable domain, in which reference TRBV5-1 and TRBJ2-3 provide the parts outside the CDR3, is KAGVTQTPRYLIKTRGQQVTLSCSPISGHRSVSWYQQTPGQGLQFLFEYFSETQRNKGNFPGRFSGRQFSNSRSEMNVSTLELGDSALYLCASSLEGFGQGTDTQYFGPGTRLTVL.

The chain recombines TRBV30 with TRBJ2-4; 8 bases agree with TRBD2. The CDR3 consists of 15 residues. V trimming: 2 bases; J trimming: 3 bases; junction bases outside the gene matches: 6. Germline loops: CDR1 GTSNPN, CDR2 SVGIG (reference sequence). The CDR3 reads CAWSSGSEGKNIQYF. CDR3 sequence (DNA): TGTGCCTGGAGTAGCGGGAGTGAAGGCAAAAACATTCAGTACTTC.

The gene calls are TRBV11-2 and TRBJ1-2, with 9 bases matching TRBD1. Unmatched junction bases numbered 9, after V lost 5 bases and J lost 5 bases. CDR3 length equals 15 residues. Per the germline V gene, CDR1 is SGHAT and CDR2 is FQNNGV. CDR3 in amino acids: CASSQKGTGRYGYTF. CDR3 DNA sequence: TGTGCCAGCAGCCAAAAGGGGACAGGGCGTTATGGCTACACCTTC.

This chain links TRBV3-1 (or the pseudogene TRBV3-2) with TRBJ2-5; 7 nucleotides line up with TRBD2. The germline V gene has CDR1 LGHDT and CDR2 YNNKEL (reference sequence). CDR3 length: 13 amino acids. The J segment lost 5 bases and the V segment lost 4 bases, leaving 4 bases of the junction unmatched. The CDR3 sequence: CASSLSGMETQYF. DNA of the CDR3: TGTGCCAGCAGCCTAAGCGGGATGGAGACCCAGTACTTC.

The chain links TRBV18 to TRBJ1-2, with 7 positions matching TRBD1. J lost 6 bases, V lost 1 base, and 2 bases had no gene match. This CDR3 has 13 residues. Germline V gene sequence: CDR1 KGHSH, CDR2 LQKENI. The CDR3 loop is CASSPQTGNGYTF. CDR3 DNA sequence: TGTGCCAGCTCACCACAGACAGGGAATGGCTACACCTTC.

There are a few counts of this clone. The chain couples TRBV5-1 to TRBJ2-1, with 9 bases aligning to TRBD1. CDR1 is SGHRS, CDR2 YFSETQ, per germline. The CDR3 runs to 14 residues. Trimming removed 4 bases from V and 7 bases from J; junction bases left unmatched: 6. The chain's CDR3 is CASSPGQGGNEQFF. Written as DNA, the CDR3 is TGCGCCAGCAGCCCGGGACAGGGTGGTAATGAGCAGTTCTTC.

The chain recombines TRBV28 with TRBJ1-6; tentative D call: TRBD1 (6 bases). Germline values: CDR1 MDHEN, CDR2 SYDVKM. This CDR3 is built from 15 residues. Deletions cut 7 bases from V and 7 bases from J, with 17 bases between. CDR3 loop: CASTLSTGHNSPLHF. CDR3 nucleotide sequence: TGTGCCAGCACCCTATCGACGGGACACAATTCACCCCTCCACTTT.

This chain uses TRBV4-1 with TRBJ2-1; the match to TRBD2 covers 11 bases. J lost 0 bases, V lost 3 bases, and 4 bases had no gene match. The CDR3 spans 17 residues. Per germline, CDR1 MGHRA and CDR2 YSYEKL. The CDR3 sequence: CASSQTLAGGSYNEQFF. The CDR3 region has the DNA TGCGCCAGCAGCCAGACCCTAGCGGGAGGCTCCTACAATGAGCAGTTCTTC.

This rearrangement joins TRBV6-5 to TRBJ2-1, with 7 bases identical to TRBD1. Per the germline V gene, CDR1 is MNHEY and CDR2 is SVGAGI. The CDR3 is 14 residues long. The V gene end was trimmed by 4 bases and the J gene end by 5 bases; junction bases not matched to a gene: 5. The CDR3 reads CASSSWTGDNEQFF. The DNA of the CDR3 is TGTGCCAGCAGTTCCTGGACAGGTGACAATGAGCAGTTCTTC.

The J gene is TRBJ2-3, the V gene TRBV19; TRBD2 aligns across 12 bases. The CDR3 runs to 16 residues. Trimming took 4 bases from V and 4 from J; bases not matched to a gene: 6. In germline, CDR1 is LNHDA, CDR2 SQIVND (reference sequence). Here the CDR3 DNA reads TGTGCCAGTAGTAAGACTAGCGGGAGTATTGCAGATACGCAGTATTTT. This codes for CASSKTSGSIADTQYF.

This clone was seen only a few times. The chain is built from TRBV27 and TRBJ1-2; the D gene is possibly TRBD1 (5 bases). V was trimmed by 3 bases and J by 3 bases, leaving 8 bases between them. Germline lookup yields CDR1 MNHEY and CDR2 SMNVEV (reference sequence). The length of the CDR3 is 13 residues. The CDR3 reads CASSFSQDYGYTF. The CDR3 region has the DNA TGTGCCAGCAGTTTCTCACAGGACTATGGCTACACCTTC.

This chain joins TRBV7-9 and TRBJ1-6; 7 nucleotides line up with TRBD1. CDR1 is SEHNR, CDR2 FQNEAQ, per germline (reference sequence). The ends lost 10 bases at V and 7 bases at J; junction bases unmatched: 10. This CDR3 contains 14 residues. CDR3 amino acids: CAIPGRGLNSPLHF. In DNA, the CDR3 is TGTGCCATCCCGGGAAGGGGGCTAAATTCACCCCTCCACTTT.

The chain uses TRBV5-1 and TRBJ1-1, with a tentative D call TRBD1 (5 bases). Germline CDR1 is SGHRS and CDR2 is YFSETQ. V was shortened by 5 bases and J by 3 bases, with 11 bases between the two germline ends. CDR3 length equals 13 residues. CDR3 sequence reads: CASRSWGDTEAFF. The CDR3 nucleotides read TGCGCCAGCAGGTCTTGGGGGGACACTGAAGCTTTCTTT.

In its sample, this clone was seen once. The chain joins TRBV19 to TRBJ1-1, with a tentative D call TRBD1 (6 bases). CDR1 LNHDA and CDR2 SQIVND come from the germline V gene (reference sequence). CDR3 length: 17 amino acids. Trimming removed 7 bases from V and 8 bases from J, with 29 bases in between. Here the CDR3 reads CASIRTATRGSMGEAFF. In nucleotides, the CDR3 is TGTGCCAGTATTCGAACGGCTACTAGGGGGTCCATGGGCGAAGCTTTCTTT.

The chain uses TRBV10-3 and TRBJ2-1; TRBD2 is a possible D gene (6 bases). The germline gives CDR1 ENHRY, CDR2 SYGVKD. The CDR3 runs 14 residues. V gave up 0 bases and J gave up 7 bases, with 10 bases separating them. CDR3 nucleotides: TGTGCCATCAGTGAGTCCCGGGCGGGGAATGAGCAGTTCTTC. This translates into CAISESRAGNEQFF.

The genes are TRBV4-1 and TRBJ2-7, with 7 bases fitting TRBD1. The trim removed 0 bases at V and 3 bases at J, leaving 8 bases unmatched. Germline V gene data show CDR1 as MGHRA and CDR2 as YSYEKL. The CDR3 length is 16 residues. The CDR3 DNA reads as TGCGCCAGCAGCCAAGATCTAAGACAGGGCGACTACGAGCAGTACTTC. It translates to CASSQDLRQGDYEQYF.